Listed below are T cell receptor beta chains from one sample, sequenced in a study of CD8 T cells in ankylosing spondylitis. TCRdb reprocessed the 5' RACE reads with MiXCR, giving one entry per CDR3 protein. Of some 220,000 distinct CDR3 sequences listed, around 8% are singletons. The source material was blood, either unsorted or a sorted T cell fraction (not recorded which). The receptors shown here come from a female donor with ankylosing spondylitis or in good health (not recorded which). The CDR3 runs from the conserved cysteine through the conserved F or W. D genes are given only for firm matches. Clone size appears in some rows only: once, few, many, or a class for an expanded clone.

v_call	clone_size	d_call	j_call	cdr3_nt	cdr3_aa
TRBV4-3	many	-	TRBJ2-3	TGCGCCAGCAGCCAAAACGAGGCAGATACGCAGTATTTT	CASSQNEADTQYF
TRBV20-1	many	-	TRBJ2-3	TGCAGTGCTAGAGATGGTTTTGATACGCAGTATTTT	CSARDGFDTQYF
TRBV11-2	many	-	TRBJ2-2	TGTGCCAGCAGCCTCCACAGAGGCGGGGAGCTGTTTTTT	CASSLHRGGELFF
TRBV5-1	many	-	TRBJ2-3	TGCGCCAGCAGCTTACGGGACCTCACAGATACGCAGTATTTT	CASSLRDLTDTQYF
TRBV20-1	many	-	TRBJ2-5	TGCAGTGCGTATCAAGAGACCCAGTACTTC	CSAYQETQYF
TRBV6-1	many	TRBD2	TRBJ2-1	TGTGCCAGCAAGGGGCGGGAGCGGGGGGATGAGCAGTTCTTC	CASKGRERGDEQFF
TRBV29-1	many	-	TRBJ2-5	TGCAGCTCGGGGCCGGATCAAGAGACCCAGTACTTC	CSSGPDQETQYF
TRBV30	-	-	TRBJ2-7	TGTGCCTGGAGGTCAGGTGTAAATCGGCAGATCTCCTACGAGCAGTACTTC	CAWRSGVNRQISYEQYF
TRBV10-2	many	-	TRBJ1-2	TGCGCCAGCAGTGAGGATGGGGGCTCCTATGGCTACACCTTC	CASSEDGGSYGYTF
TRBV12-3/TRBV12-4	many	TRBD1	TRBJ1-1	TGTGCCAGCAGTCAGGGGGTTGGTGGCACTGAAGCTTTCTTT	CASSQGVGGTEAFF
TRBV3-1	many	-	TRBJ1-1	TGTGCCAGCAGCCAACGACAGCAGAACACTGAAGCTTTCTTT	CASSQRQQNTEAFF
TRBV10-3	many	-	TRBJ2-2	TGTGCCATCAGTGAGTCTATTGGCTCACCCGGAGGGGAGCTGTTTTTT	CAISESIGSPGGELFF
TRBV25-1	many	TRBD2	TRBJ2-5	TGTGCCAGCAATGGACTAGCGGCAGAGACCCAGTACTTC	CASNGLAAETQYF
TRBV28	-	TRBD2	TRBJ2-7	TGTGCCAGCAGTCCCCGGGAGGGGACACCTATATCCGCGCAGTACTTC	CASSPREGTPISAQYF
TRBV6-1	many	TRBD1	TRBJ2-1	TGTGCCAGCAACGAAAACAGGGGTGCCTTCCACAATGAGCAGTTCTTC	CASNENRGAFHNEQFF
TRBV11-2	many	-	TRBJ1-1	TGTGCCAGCAGCCCACGACCAGGGGAGGTAAGAACTGAAGCTTTCTTT	CASSPRPGEVRTEAFF
TRBV4-2	many	-	TRBJ2-5	TGTGCCAGCAGCTTAAGACTGAACCAAGAGACCCAGTACTTC	CASSLRLNQETQYF
TRBV7-9	few	-	TRBJ2-2	TGTGCCAGCAGCCCACGCAGCGGGGAGCTGTTTTTT	CASSPRSGELFF
TRBV4-3	many	TRBD2	TRBJ2-1	TGCGCCAGCAGCCAATCTATGGGGGGGGTGCATGAGCAGTTCTTC	CASSQSMGGVHEQFF
TRBV15	many	TRBD1	TRBJ2-7	TGTGCCACCAGCAGAGGCCGGGACAGGGGCTCCTACGAGCAGTACTTC	CATSRGRDRGSYEQYF
TRBV6-5	-	TRBD1	TRBJ1-1	TGTGCCAGCAGTTACTCGATTCCCACAGGGGTGTGGACTGAAGCTTTCTTT	CASSYSIPTGVWTEAFF
TRBV5-6	many	TRBD1	TRBJ1-1	TGTGCCAGCAGCAAGACAGGGGGCACTGAAGCTTTCTTT	CASSKTGGTEAFF
TRBV20-1	many	TRBD2	TRBJ2-1	TGCAGTGCCGAGCCCCTAGCGGAAAAGGGTGAGCAGTTCTTC	CSAEPLAEKGEQFF
TRBV20-1	many	TRBD2	TRBJ2-5	TGCAGTGCTAGTAGCCTAGCGGGAGGAAATCTTGGGGAGACCCAGTACTTC	CSASSLAGGNLGETQYF
TRBV20-1	many	TRBD2	TRBJ2-5	TGCAGTGCCACGACTAGCGGGAGACGAGAGACCCAGTACTTC	CSATTSGRRETQYF
TRBV24-1	many	TRBD1	TRBJ2-1	TGTGCCACCGGTCACCCCGGGACAGCTCCCCCGGCTCGCAATGAGCAGTTCTTC	CATGHPGTAPPARNEQFF
TRBV5-1	many	-	TRBJ2-3	TGCGCCAGCAGCTCTAACTCAGATACGCAGTATTTT	CASSSNSDTQYF
TRBV11-2	-	TRBD2	TRBJ2-1	TGTGCCAGCAGCTTAGATCCCAGCGGGAGCTCCTACAATGAGCAGTTCTTC	CASSLDPSGSSYNEQFF
TRBV7-9	many	-	TRBJ2-3	TGTGCCAGCACCTCCCATGCAACAGATACGCAGTATTTT	CASTSHATDTQYF
TRBV11-3	-	-	TRBJ2-7	TGTGCCAGCAGCTCGGGAGGGACAGGGTCCTACGAGCAGTACTTC	CASSSGGTGSYEQYF
TRBV7-2	-	-	TRBJ2-2	TGTGCCAGCAGCCCCTTGGGGAACACCGGGGAGCTGTTTTTT	CASSPLGNTGELFF
TRBV27	many	-	TRBJ2-3	TGTGCCAGCACCTCGGACCTCCCGGGCACAGATACGCAGTATTTT	CASTSDLPGTDTQYF
TRBV7-2	few	TRBD2	TRBJ2-3	TGTGCCAGCAGCTTAGTATCCCTAGCGGGAGGGACAGATACGCAGTATTTT	CASSLVSLAGGTDTQYF
TRBV10-3	many	TRBD2	TRBJ2-1	TGTGCCATCAACCCGGGACTAGCGGGAGACAATGAGCAGTTCTTC	CAINPGLAGDNEQFF
TRBV6-2/TRBV6-3	many	-	TRBJ2-1	TGTGCCAGCAGCCCCGGGATGATATACAATGAGCAGTTCTTC	CASSPGMIYNEQFF
TRBV12-3/TRBV12-4	many	TRBD1	TRBJ1-2	TGTGCCAGCAGCTCCGGGACAGGGTCCTTCTATGGCTACACCTTC	CASSSGTGSFYGYTF
TRBV27	many	-	TRBJ1-1	TGTGCCAGCGGCTTCCTAGTTTCTGAAGCTTTCTTT	CASGFLVSEAFF
TRBV29-1	many	TRBD1	TRBJ2-5	TGCAGCGCCAGACAGGGAGAGGAGACCCAGTACTTC	CSARQGEETQYF
TRBV7-7	many	-	TRBJ2-2	TGTGCCAGCAGCTTTTCTTCTCGGGGTGGCGGGGAGCTGTTTTTT	CASSFSSRGGGELFF
TRBV18	few	TRBD1	TRBJ1-3	TGTGCCAGCTCAAGAGTGGGACAGAGCTCTGGAAACACCATATATTTT	CASSRVGQSSGNTIYF
TRBV10-3	many	-	TRBJ1-1	TGTGCCATCAGTGCCAGGGACCCCAACACTGAAGCTTTCTTT	CAISARDPNTEAFF
TRBV7-7	many	-	TRBJ2-3	TGTGCCAGCAGCCCCTACTCGCAGGGTAGAGGCACAGATACGCAGTATTTT	CASSPYSQGRGTDTQYF
TRBV2	many	-	TRBJ2-3	TGTGCCAGCAGTGTACAAAATACGCAGTATTTT	CASSVQNTQYF
TRBV4-3	many	-	TRBJ2-1	TGCGCCAGCAGCCAAGCTATGACTACCCGCTCCTACAATGAGCAGTTCTTC	CASSQAMTTRSYNEQFF
TRBV20-1	few	TRBD1	TRBJ1-1	TGCAGTGCTAGTGGCGGGACAGGGGGACGGAGCACTGAAGCTTTCTTT	CSASGGTGGRSTEAFF
TRBV5-1	many	TRBD2	TRBJ2-7	TGCGCCAGCAGCCCGGGACTAGCGGGAATAGGCTACGAGCAGTACTTC	CASSPGLAGIGYEQYF
TRBV6-5	-	TRBD2	TRBJ2-1	TGTGCCAGCAGTTACACTGGACTAGCGGGAGACAATGAGCAGTTCTTC	CASSYTGLAGDNEQFF
TRBV29-1	many	-	TRBJ2-1	TGCAGCGTACGTCCGGTTCTACACAATGAGCAGTTCTTC	CSVRPVLHNEQFF
TRBV2	many	-	TRBJ2-1	TGTGCCAGCATCCGGGAGTGGGGGGATGAGCAGTTCTTC	CASIREWGDEQFF
TRBV18	-	-	TRBJ1-3	TGTGCCAGCTCCCCTGGTACCACTGGAAACACCATATATTTT	CASSPGTTGNTIYF
TRBV10-3	few	-	TRBJ2-2	TGTGCCATCAGTGACTCGGGGGACAGTCCGAGTGGGGAGCTGTTTTTT	CAISDSGDSPSGELFF
TRBV3-1	many	TRBD1	TRBJ1-2	TGTGCCAGCAGCCGCGACAGGGGGGATGGCTACACCTTC	CASSRDRGDGYTF
TRBV7-2	few	-	TRBJ2-1	TGTGCCAGCAGCCCCTCCGGAGGGCCAAATGAGCAGTTCTTC	CASSPSGGPNEQFF